The source of this TCR beta chain is a study of T cells in women clearing cervical HPV infection. On the study more broadly: Cases were women with histologically confirmed HPV16-related CIN3 or worse, including a couple of invasive cancers.

Concerning this clone: The antigen is unknown. The CDR3 end falls 3 residues outside the read, so it is completed with the germline J gene.

Germline lookup yields CDR1 DFQATT and CDR2 SNEGSKA (reference sequence). The CDR3 consists of 15 residues. V lost 1 base and J lost 1; bases outside the gene matches: 1. Profiled with immunoSEQ multiplex PCR; TCRdb holds only in-frame clones, not every one. The record lists some 40,000 clones, of which the ten most abundant hold 0.95% to 1.5%. Study-wide findings and caveats: TRBV6-7 relative abundance averaged about 0.1% in cases and about 0.15% in controls.

The chain uses TRBV20-1 and TRBJ1-5; 10 bases map to TRBD1. This receptor was obtained from a woman between 18 and 70 years old with a cervical HPV16 infection that either progressed to CIN3+ or cleared (not recorded which). Source material: blood buffy coat. CDR3 bases read: TGCAGTGCTAGAGGACAGGGGGCGAGCAATCAGCCC. It translates to CSARGQGASNQP. The full CDR3 protein is CSARGQGASNQPQHF.